What follows are 20 T cell receptor beta chains derived from one specimen sequenced in a study of cytomegalovirus exposure and HLA in healthy donors. This table comes from immunoSEQ multiplex PCR, and its TCRdb copy is limited to in-frame clones, with some not included. Altogether under 250,000 clones are present, less than 85% being singletons, with the ten largest covering less than 7%. The sample comprised PBMCs. The receptor source for this set is a woman younger than 35 in good health and CMV-seronegative.

The chain uses TRBV27 and TRBJ2-2, with D perhaps TRBD2 (6 bases). V lost 2 bases and J lost 0, with 13 bases in between. Germline V lookup: CDR1 MNHEY, CDR2 SMNVEV (reference sequence). The CDR3 is 17 residues long. The CDR3 bases are TGTGCCAGCAGTTTACGGAGTAGCGGACCGAACACCGGGGAGCTGTTTTTT. This sequence encodes CASSLRSSGPNTGELFF.

In its sample, this clone was seen a few times. The J gene is TRBJ2-2, the V gene TRBV5-1, with unresolved D. V lost 4 bases to trimming and J lost 3 bases, with 13 bases between them. The CDR3 loop spans 15 amino acids. Germline V gene sequence: CDR1 SGHRS, CDR2 YFSETQ. The CDR3 spells CASSGKLGDTGELFF. The CDR3 coding sequence is TGCGCCAGCAGCGGGAAGCTTGGGGACACCGGGGAGCTGTTTTTT.

The chain uses TRBV10-3 and TRBJ2-7; D is perhaps TRBD2 (6 bases). This CDR3 is 14 amino acids long. The V gene's germline CDR1 is ENHRY and CDR2 SYGVKD. The V gene lost 8 bases and the J gene lost 6 bases, with 20 bases spanning the gap. CDR3 sequence (DNA): TGTGCCATCGGGGGGAGCATAATCGTAGGCGAGCAGTACTTC. Translated, it gives CAIGGSIIVGEQYF.

The chain uses TRBV2 and TRBJ2-1; D not certain. Trimming took 2 bases from V and 4 from J, leaving 6 bases between them. Looked up from germline, CDR1 is SNHLY and CDR2 is FYNNEI. CDR3 length: 13 residues. The CDR3 reads CASSENRYNEQFF. In nucleotides, the CDR3 is TGTGCCAGCAGTGAAAACCGGTACAATGAGCAGTTCTTC.

This clone was seen a few times. This chain joins TRBV19 and TRBJ2-1; maybe TRBD1 (5 bases). CDR3 size: 13 residues. The germline V gene encodes CDR1 LNHDA and CDR2 SQIVND (reference sequence). V was trimmed by 6 bases and J by 9 bases, leaving 15 bases between them. The CDR3 DNA reads TGTGCCAGTAGCGTCAGTCGTAGGGGTGAGCAGTTCTTC. Translation gives CASSVSRRGEQFF. Full variable domain (rest looked up from reference TRBV19 and TRBJ2-1): DGGITQSPKYLFRKEGQNVTLSCEQNLNHDAMYWYRQDPGQGLRLIYYSQIVNDFQKGDIAEGYSVSREKKESFPLTVTSAQKNPTAFYLCASSVSRRGEQFFGPGTRLTVL.

A single count supports this clone. V is TRBV4-2 and J is TRBJ2-5, with D tentatively TRBD2 (7 bases). V lost 4 bases and J lost 1, with 13 bases in between. The CDR3 totals 15 residues. Germline loops: CDR1 LGHNA, CDR2 YNFKEQ. CDR3 amino acids: CASSLEGGTQETQYF. CDR3 bases: TGTGCCAGCAGCCTAGAGGGGGGGACCCAAGAGACCCAGTACTTC.

In its sample, this clone was seen many times. The chain is built from TRBV2 and TRBJ1-1; D might be TRBD1 (5 bases). CDR1 is SNHLY and CDR2 is FYNNEI in the germline V gene. Trimming took 7 bases from V and 2 from J, leaving 11 bases between them. CDR3 length: 13 amino acids. CDR3 loop: CASTDQGNTEAFF. The CDR3 DNA reads TGTGCCAGCACTGACCAGGGTAACACTGAAGCTTTCTTT.

The genes are TRBV2 and TRBJ1-4; 8 bases match TRBD1. Germline CDR1 reads SNHLY; CDR2 reads FYNNEI. The trim removed 7 bases at V and 7 bases at J, leaving 8 bases unmatched. There are 14 residues in the CDR3. CDR3 sequence (DNA): TGTGCCAGCACCAACGGGCAGGGGGCTGAAAAACTGTTTTTT. Translation: CASTNGQGAEKLFF.

The chain recombines TRBV19 with TRBJ1-5; D gene unclear. V dropped 5 bases and J dropped 5 bases, with 13 bases sitting between them. This CDR3 has 14 residues. Germline V gene data show CDR1 as LNHDA and CDR2 as SQIVND (reference sequence). This CDR3 reads CASSLRETHQPQHF. The CDR3 DNA is TGTGCCAGTAGTTTGAGGGAAACGCATCAGCCCCAGCATTTT.

The genes are TRBV13 and TRBJ2-7; weak D call: TRBD2 (5 bases). CDR3 size: 14 residues. CDR1 and CDR2 from the germline V gene are PRHDT and FYEKMQ (reference sequence). Trimming removed 6 bases from V and 0 bases from J, with 12 bases in between. The CDR3 DNA reads as TGTGCCAGCAGTTTGGGAGTCCCCTCCTACGAGCAGTACTTC. Protein product: CASSLGVPSYEQYF. Full variable domain (rest looked up from reference TRBV13 and TRBJ2-7): AAGVIQSPRHLIKEKRETATLKCYPIPRHDTVYWYQQGPGQDPQFLISFYEKMQSDKGSIPDRFSAQQFSDYHSELNMSSLELGDSALYFCASSLGVPSYEQYFGPGTRLTVT.

The chain carries TRBV10-3 and TRBJ2-1; D might be TRBD1 or TRBD2, each matching 6 bases. Germline CDR1 and CDR2: ENHRY and SYGVKD. V was pared by 5 bases and J by 7 bases, with 15 bases between. The CDR3 spans 14 residues. CDR3 amino acids: CAISQTTGGNEQFF. The CDR3 DNA is TGTGCCATCAGTCAAACGACAGGAGGGAATGAGCAGTTCTTC.

The chain employs TRBV5-1 and TRBJ1-2, with D possibly being TRBD1 (5 bases). The germline V gene encodes CDR1 SGHRS and CDR2 YFSETQ. The CDR3 loop spans 14 amino acids. Trimming took 0 bases from V and 7 from J, leaving 13 bases between them. The CDR3 sequence: CASSLEGAESGYTF. The CDR3 DNA reads TGCGCCAGCAGCTTGGAAGGGGCGGAGAGTGGCTACACCTTC.

This clone was detected only once. V gene TRBV7-9 combines with J gene TRBJ2-3, with D perhaps given as TRBD1 or TRBD2 (6 bases each). Germline CDR1 is SEHNR and CDR2 is FQNEAQ (reference sequence). The ends were cut back, 1 base at V and 0 bases at J, with 20 bases in the middle. The CDR3 sequence is 19 residues long. CDR3 residues: CASSLVQGWLARSTDTQYF. Written as DNA, the CDR3 is TGTGCCAGCAGCTTAGTACAGGGCTGGCTAGCGCGTAGCACAGATACGCAGTATTTT. Complete variable domain (other parts from reference TRBV7-9 and TRBJ2-3): DTGVSQNPRHKITKRGQNVTFRCDPISEHNRLYWYRQTLGQGPEFLTYFQNEAQLEKSRLLSDRFSAERPKGSFSTLEIQRTEQGDSAMYLCASSLVQGWLARSTDTQYFGPGTRLTVL.

The CDR3 sequence is CASSPDPAEAFF. In DNA form, the CDR3 reads TGTGCCAGCAGCCCTGACCCCGCTGAAGCTTTCTTT. The chain recombines TRBV6-1 with TRBJ1-1; D is ambiguous. Trimming took off 6 bases at V and 6 bases at J, with 11 bases between the two ends. Germline assignment: CDR1 MNHNS and CDR2 SASEGT. CDR3 length: 12 amino acids.

This clone occurred once. The chain combines TRBV11-3 with TRBJ2-7, with D perhaps given as TRBD1 or TRBD2 (5 bases each). Trimming took 5 bases from V and 1 from J, leaving 12 bases between them. In germline, CDR1 is SGHNT, CDR2 YENEEA. This CDR3 has 14 residues. CDR3 coding DNA: TGTGCCAGCAGCCCGGGGCGGAGTTCCTACGAGCAGTACTTC. It yields the protein CASSPGRSSYEQYF.

The chain links TRBV5-1 to TRBJ1-1; 8 bases align to TRBD1. This CDR3 comprises 14 residues. The V gene end was trimmed by 0 bases and the J gene end by 8 bases; junction bases not matched to a gene: 6. CDR1 SGHRS and CDR2 YFSETQ come from the germline V gene. CDR3 sequence (DNA): TGCGCCAGCAGCTTGGACGGACAGGGCAGCGAAGCTTTCTTT. It translates to CASSLDGQGSEAFF.

The chain employs TRBV4-1 and TRBJ1-1; D is unclear. The CDR3 extends over 14 amino acids. The germline V gene has CDR1 MGHRA and CDR2 YSYEKL. The V end lost 7 bases, the J end lost 1 base, and 13 bases lay between the germline ends. The CDR3 spells CASTDDRRNTEAFF. The CDR3 DNA sequence: TGCGCCAGCACCGACGACCGCAGGAACACTGAAGCTTTCTTT.

The rearrangement uses TRBV4-2 and TRBJ1-2; D possibly corresponds to TRBD1 (5 bases). CDR3 length: 15 amino acids. Germline V gene sequence: CDR1 LGHNA, CDR2 YNFKEQ. Trimming pared 8 bases from V and 0 bases from J, leaving 16 bases between. This CDR3 reads CASGVGGRTNYGYTF. The CDR3 DNA reads TGTGCCAGCGGGGTGGGGGGTCGAACTAACTATGGCTACACCTTC.

The rearrangement links TRBV10-1 to TRBJ2-2; no reliable D call. The V end lost 2 bases, the J end lost 1 base, and 5 bases lay between the germline ends. The V gene's germline CDR1 is WNHNN and CDR2 SYGVQD (reference sequence). The CDR3 loop spans 14 amino acids. The CDR3 region has the DNA TGCGCCAGCAGTGAGCTTGGGAACACCGGGGAGCTGTTTTTT. It translates to CASSELGNTGELFF.

V is TRBV14 and J is TRBJ2-1; no clear D. Germline CDR1 SGHDN, CDR2 FVKESK. The CDR3 is 16 residues long. Trimming stripped 1 base from V and 9 bases from J, with 19 bases between. The CDR3 protein is CASSQAWASGRAEQFF. The CDR3 DNA is TGTGCCAGCAGCCAAGCCTGGGCTAGTGGCCGAGCTGAGCAGTTCTTC. The variable domain in full, with the rest retrieved from reference TRBV14 and TRBJ2-1, is EAGVTQFPSHSVIEKGQTVTLRCDPISGHDNLYWYRRVMGKEIKFLLHFVKESKQDESGMPNNRFLAERTGGTYSTLKVQPAELEDSGVYFCASSQAWASGRAEQFFGPGTRLTVL.